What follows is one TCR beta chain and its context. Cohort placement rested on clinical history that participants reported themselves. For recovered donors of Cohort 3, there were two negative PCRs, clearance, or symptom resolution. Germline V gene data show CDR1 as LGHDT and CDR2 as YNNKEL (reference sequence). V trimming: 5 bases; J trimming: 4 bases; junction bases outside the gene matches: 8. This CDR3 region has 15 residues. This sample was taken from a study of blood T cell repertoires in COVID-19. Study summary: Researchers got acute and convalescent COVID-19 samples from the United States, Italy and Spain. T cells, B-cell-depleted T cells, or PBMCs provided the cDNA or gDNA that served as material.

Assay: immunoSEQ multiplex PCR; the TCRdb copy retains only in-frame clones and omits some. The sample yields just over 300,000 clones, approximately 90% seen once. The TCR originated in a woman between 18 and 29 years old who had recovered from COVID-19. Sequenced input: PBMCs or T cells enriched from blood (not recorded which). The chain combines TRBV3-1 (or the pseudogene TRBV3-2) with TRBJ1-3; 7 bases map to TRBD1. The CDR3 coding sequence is TGTGCCAGCAGCTTAGAGGGGGCGCCGGGAAACACCATATATTTT. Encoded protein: CASSLEGAPGNTIYF.